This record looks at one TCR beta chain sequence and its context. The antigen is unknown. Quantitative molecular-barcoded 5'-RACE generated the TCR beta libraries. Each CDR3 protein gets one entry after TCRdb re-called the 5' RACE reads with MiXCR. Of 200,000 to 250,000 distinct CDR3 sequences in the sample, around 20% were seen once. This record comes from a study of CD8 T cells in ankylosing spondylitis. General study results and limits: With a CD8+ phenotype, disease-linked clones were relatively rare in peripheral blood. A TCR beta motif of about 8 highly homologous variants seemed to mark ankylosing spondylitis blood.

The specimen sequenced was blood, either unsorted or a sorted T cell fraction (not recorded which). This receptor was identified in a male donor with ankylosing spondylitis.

DNA of the CDR3: TGTGCCAGCAGCCGTACCATAAATGAGCAGTTCTTC. It encodes CASSRTINEQFF. The J gene is TRBJ2-1, the V gene TRBV12-3 or TRBV12-4; D is unresolved. CDR3 size: 12 residues. V was shortened by 6 bases and J by 7 bases, with 10 bases between the two germline ends.